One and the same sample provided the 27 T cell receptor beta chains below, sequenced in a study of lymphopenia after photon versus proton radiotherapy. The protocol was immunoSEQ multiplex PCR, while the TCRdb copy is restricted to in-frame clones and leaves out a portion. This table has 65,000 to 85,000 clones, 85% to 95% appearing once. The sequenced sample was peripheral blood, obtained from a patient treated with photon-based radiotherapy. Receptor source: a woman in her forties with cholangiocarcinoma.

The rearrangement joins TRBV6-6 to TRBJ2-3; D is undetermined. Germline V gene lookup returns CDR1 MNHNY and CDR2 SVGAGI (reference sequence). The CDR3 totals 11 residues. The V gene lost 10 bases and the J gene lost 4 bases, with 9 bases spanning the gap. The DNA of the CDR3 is TGTGCCATTAGCTTCGCAGATACGCAGTATTTT. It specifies CAISFADTQYF.

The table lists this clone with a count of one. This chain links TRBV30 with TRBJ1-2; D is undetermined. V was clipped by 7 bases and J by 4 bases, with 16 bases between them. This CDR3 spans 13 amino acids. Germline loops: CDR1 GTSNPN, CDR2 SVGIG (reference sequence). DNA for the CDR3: TGTGCCTCGACGAAGGATCCGGCCTATGGCTACACCTTC. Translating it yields CASTKDPAYGYTF.

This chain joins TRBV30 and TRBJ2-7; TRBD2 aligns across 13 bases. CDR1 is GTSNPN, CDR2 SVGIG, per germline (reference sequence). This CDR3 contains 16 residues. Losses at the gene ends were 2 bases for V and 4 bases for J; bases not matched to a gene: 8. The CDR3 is CAWSTTSGRALYEQYF. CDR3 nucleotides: TGTGCCTGGAGTACCACTAGCGGGAGGGCCCTGTACGAGCAGTACTTC.

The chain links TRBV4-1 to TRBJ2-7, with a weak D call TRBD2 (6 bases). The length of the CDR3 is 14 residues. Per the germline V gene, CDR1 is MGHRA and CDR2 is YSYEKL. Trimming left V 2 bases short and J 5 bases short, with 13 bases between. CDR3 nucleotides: TGCGCCAGCAGCCAAAGCGGGTGGAGGGACGAGCAGTACTTC. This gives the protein CASSQSGWRDEQYF.

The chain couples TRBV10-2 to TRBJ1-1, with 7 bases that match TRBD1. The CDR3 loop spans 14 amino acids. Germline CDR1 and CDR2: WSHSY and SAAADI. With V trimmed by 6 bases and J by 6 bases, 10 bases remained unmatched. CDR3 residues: CASSYPGGTPEAFF. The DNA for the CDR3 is TGCGCCAGCAGCTACCCAGGGGGGACTCCTGAAGCTTTCTTT.

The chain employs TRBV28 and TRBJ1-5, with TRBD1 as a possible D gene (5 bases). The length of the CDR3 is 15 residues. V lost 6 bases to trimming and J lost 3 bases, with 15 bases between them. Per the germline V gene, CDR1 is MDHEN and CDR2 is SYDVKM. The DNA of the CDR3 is TGTGCCAGCAGCCCTGGGCGGGACTACAATCAGCCCCAGCATTTT. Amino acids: CASSPGRDYNQPQHF. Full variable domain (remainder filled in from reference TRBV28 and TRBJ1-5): DVKVTQSSRYLVKRTGEKVFLECVQDMDHENMFWYRQDPGLGLRLIYFSYDVKMKEKGDIPEGYSVSREKKERFSLILESASTNQTSMYLCASSPGRDYNQPQHFGDGTRLSIL.

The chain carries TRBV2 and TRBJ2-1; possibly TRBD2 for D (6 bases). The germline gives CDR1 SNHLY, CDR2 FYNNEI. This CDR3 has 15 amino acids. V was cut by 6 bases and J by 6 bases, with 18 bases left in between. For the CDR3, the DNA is TGTGCCAGCAGAGGAACCGGGACTTTTGTCAATGAGCAGTTCTTC. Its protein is CASRGTGTFVNEQFF.

The chain's CDR3 is CASSRTPTVGNGYTF. Here the CDR3 DNA reads TGTGCCAGCAGCCGCACCCCGACGGTGGGTAACGGCTACACCTTC. The chain combines TRBV6-5 with TRBJ1-2; no definite D call. V gave up 6 bases and J gave up 8 bases, with 22 bases separating them. There are 15 residues in the CDR3. CDR1 and CDR2 (germline): MNHEY, SVGAGI.

The CDR3 nucleotides are TGTGCCAGCAGCAGGGCCGGGAGCGGAGAGACCCAGTACTTC. It encodes CASSRAGSGETQYF. The chain carries TRBV5-6 and TRBJ2-5, with D possibly TRBD2 on 6 matching bases. CDR1 and CDR2 (germline): SGHDT, YYEEEE. The V end was cut by 4 bases, the J end by 4 bases, with 14 bases between. The length of the CDR3 is 14 residues.

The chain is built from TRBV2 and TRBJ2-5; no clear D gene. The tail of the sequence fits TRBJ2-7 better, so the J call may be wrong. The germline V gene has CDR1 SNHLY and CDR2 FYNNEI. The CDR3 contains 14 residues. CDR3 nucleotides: TGTGCCAGCTTTCGACCGACCCACTCCTACGAGCAGTACTTC. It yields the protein CASFRPTHSYEQYF.

The CDR3 nucleotides are TGTGCCAGCAGTGAGTGGACTAGCGGGGCCACAGATACGCAGTATTTT. This encodes CASSEWTSGATDTQYF. This chain uses TRBV6-4 with TRBJ2-3; TRBD2 matches 12 bases. The CDR3 covers 16 residues. V lost 3 bases and J lost 2; bases outside the gene matches: 3. Germline values: CDR1 MRHNA, CDR2 SNTAGT.

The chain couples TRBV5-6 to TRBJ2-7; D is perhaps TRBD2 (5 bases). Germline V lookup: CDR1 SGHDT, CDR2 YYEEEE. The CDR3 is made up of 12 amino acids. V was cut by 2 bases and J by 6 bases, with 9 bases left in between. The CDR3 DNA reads TGTGCCAGCAGCTTTCGGGCGGGCGAGCAGTACTTC. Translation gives CASSFRAGEQYF.

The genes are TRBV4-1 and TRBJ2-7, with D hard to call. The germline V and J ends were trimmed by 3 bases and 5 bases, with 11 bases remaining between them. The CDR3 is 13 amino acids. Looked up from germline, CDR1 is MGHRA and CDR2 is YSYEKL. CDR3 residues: CASSQSLFHEQYF. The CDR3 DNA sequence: TGCGCCAGCAGCCAGAGCCTGTTTCACGAGCAGTACTTC.

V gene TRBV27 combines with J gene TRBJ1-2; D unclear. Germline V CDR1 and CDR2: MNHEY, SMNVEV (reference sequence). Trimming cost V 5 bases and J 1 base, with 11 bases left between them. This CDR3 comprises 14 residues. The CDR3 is CASSPEMLNYGYTF. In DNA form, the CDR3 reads TGTGCCAGCAGTCCCGAGATGCTTAACTATGGCTACACCTTC.

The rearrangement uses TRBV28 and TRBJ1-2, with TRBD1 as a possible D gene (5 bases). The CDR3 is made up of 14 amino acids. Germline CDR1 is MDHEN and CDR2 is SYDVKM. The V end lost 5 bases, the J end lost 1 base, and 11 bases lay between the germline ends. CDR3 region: CASSPRQRNYGYTF. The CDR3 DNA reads TGTGCCAGCAGTCCGCGACAGCGTAACTATGGCTACACCTTC.

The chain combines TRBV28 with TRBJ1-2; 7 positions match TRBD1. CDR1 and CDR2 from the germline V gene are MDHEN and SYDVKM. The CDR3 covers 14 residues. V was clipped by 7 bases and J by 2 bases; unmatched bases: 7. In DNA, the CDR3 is TGTGCCAGCACGGGAGGGGGCACCAACTATGGCTACACCTTC. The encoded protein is CASTGGGTNYGYTF.

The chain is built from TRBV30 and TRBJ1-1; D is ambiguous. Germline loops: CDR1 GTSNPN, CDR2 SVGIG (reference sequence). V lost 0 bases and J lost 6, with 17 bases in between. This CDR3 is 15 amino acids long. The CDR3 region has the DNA TGTGCCTGGAGTGTATCAGGAAAGGGTCTGGCTGAAGCTTTCTTT. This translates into CAWSVSGKGLAEAFF.

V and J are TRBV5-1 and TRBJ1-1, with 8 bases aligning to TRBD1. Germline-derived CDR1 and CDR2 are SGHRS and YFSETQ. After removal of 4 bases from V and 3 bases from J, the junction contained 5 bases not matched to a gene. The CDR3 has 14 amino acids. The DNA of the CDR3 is TGCGCCAGCAGCCTGGACAGGGCGGACACTGAAGCTTTCTTT. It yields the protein CASSLDRADTEAFF.

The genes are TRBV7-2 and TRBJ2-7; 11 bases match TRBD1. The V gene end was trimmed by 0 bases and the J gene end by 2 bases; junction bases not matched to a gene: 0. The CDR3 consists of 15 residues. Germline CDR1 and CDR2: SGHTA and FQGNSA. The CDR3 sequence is CASSLAGQGAYEQYF. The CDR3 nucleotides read TGTGCCAGCAGCTTAGCGGGACAGGGGGCCTACGAGCAGTACTTC.

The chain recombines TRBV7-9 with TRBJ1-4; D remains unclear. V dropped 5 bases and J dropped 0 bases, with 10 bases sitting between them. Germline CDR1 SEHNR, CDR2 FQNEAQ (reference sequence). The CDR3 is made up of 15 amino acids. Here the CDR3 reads CASSPDGATNEKLFF. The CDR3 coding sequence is TGTGCCAGCAGCCCTGACGGAGCAACTAATGAAAAACTGTTTTTT. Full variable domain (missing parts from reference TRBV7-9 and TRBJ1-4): DTGVSQNPRHKITKRGQNVTFRCDPISEHNRLYWYRQTLGQGPEFLTYFQNEAQLEKSRLLSDRFSAERPKGSFSTLEIQRTEQGDSAMYLCASSPDGATNEKLFFGSGTQLSVL.

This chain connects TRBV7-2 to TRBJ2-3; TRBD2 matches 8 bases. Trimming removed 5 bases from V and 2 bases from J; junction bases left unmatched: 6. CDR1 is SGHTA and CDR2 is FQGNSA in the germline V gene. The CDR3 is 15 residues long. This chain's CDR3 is CASSELAAFTDTQYF. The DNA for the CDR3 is TGTGCCAGCAGCGAACTAGCGGCGTTCACAGATACGCAGTATTTT.

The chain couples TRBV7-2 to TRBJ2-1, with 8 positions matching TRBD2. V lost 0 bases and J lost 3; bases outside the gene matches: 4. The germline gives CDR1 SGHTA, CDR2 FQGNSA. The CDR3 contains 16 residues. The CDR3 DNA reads TGTGCCAGCAGCTTAGCTTCCAGCGGGAGCTACAATGAGCAGTTCTTC. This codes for CASSLASSGSYNEQFF.

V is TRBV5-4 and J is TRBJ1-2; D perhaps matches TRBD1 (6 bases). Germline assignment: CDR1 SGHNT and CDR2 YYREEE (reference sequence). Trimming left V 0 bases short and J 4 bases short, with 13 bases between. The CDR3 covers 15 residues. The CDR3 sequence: CASSLAEGVSYGYTF. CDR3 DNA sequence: TGTGCCAGCAGCTTGGCCGAGGGGGTCTCCTATGGCTACACCTTC.

The CDR3 protein is CAISASQTNQPQHF. The CDR3 DNA is TGTGCCATCAGTGCTTCGCAGACCAATCAGCCCCAGCATTTT. The rearrangement links TRBV10-3 to TRBJ1-5; D is unresolved. The CDR3 loop spans 14 amino acids. V lost 4 bases, J lost 3 bases, and 10 bases lay in between. Germline CDR1 ENHRY, CDR2 SYGVKD.

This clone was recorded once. Here the CDR3 DNA reads TGCGCCAGCAGTCTGACTGGGGATGAGCAGTTCTTC. As protein: CASSLTGDEQFF. The chain employs TRBV5-1 and TRBJ2-1; D gene unclear. V lost 5 bases to trimming and J lost 8 bases, with 11 bases between them. Germline assignment: CDR1 SGHRS and CDR2 YFSETQ. This CDR3 contains 12 residues.

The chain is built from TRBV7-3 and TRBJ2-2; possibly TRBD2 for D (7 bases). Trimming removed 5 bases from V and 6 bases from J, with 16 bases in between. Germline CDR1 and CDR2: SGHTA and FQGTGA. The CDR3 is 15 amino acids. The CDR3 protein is CASSQRRGAPGELFF. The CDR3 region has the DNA TGTGCCAGCAGCCAGAGACGGGGGGCCCCCGGGGAGCTGTTTTTT.

CDR3 in DNA: TGTGCCAGCAGTTTCGAGGGGGCGGGAGGAAACACCATATATTTT. This gives the protein CASSFEGAGGNTIYF. The chain recombines TRBV28 with TRBJ1-3; 7 bases are a match to TRBD1. The CDR3 sequence is 15 residues long. After removal of 3 bases from V and 4 bases from J, the junction contained 6 bases not matched to a gene. Germline V lookup: CDR1 MDHEN, CDR2 SYDVKM.